These T cell receptor beta chains were read from a single sample in a study of cytomegalovirus exposure and HLA in healthy donors. Method: immunoSEQ multiplex PCR; TCRdb's copy keeps in-frame clones and lacks some. The sample features roughly 100,000 clones, with 0.59% in its top ten. The sequencing input was PBMCs. Receptors were obtained from a man between 50 and 59 years old in good health and CMV-seronegative. Both conserved end residues are part of each CDR3. A D gene is named only where the DNA matches it firmly.

j_call v_call d_call cdr3_length cdr3_nt cdr3_aa
TRBJ2-6 TRBV18 TRBD2 19 TGTGCCAGCTCCCCAGGGACTAGCGGGGGAGTCTCTGGGGCCAACGTCCTGACTTTC CASSPGTSGGVSGANVLTF
TRBJ2-5 TRBV9 TRBD2 14 TGTGCCAGCAGCGGGGAGGGGCTTCAAGAGACCCAGTACTTC CASSGEGLQETQYF
TRBJ2-5 TRBV7-6 NA 13 TGTGCCAGCAGCCCAGGGGTAGTGGAGACCCAGTACTTC CASSPGVVETQYF
TRBJ2-2 TRBV28 TRBD2 16 TGTGCCAGCAGTTTGCGGCGGGGGGCAAACACCGGGGAGCTGTTTTTT CASSLRRGANTGELFF
TRBJ1-3 TRBV5-5 TRBD1 19 TGTGCCAGCAGCTTGGGTCCCCAACAGGGGGCCTTGGGTGGAAACACCATATATTTT CASSLGPQQGALGGNTIYF
TRBJ1-4 TRBV7-2 NA 15 TGTGCCAGCAGCTTAGAGGGGGTCCTGCGGGAAAAACTGTTTTTT CASSLEGVLREKLFF
TRBJ1-2 TRBV2 TRBD1 18 TGTGCCAGCAGTGAACATCGGGACAGGGGCGAAATTAACTATGGCTACACCTTC CASSEHRDRGEINYGYTF
TRBJ1-2 TRBV5-1 NA 14 TGCGCCAGCAGATCGACCCAACAGGGAACTGGCTACACCTTC CASRSTQQGTGYTF
TRBJ2-7 TRBV11-1 NA 14 TGTGCCAGCAGCTTAGGACTAGACTCCTACGAGCAGTACTTC CASSLGLDSYEQYF
TRBJ1-3 TRBV7-2 NA 14 TGTGCCAGCAGCTTAGGCTACTCTGGAAACACCATATATTTT CASSLGYSGNTIYF
TRBJ2-7 TRBV5-8 TRBD1 15 TGTGCCAGCAGCTCGGGACAGGGGGCGGGGGACGAGCAGTACTTC CASSSGQGAGDEQYF